The rows below give T cell receptor beta chains drawn from one sample of a study of T cells after yellow fever vaccination. TCRdb recomputed calls from the 5' RACE reads with MiXCR, one row per CDR3 protein. The sample carries 300,000 or so distinct CDR3 sequences, around 8.1% recorded once. Source: PBMCs, taken roughly seven weeks after the first yellow fever vaccination. The receptors shown here come from a man between 18 and 29 years old who received the YFV17D yellow fever vaccine. CDR3s include the opening cysteine and the closing phenylalanine or tryptophan. The order of the fields is V gene, CDR3 protein.

TRBV5-1,CASNLIGGKTNEQFF
TRBV20-1,CSAKRAGYNEQFF
TRBV4-2,CASSQDIGGASDTQYF
TRBV4-3,CASSQESIGTEAYEQYF
TRBV20-1,CSAARSASYNEQFF
TRBV6-2/TRBV6-3,CASRPDREDNQPQHF
TRBV11-2,CASSARPGGNNSPLHF
TRBV6-5,CASSYYTPELLREGTEAFF
TRBV2,CASSAVYGYTF
TRBV14,CASSHTAPTGSQNEQFF
TRBV9,CASSRAPTGDTEAFF
TRBV20-1,CSARDALPFLLTDTQYF
TRBV6-2/TRBV6-3,CATSTRNIQYF
TRBV7-2,CASSPPFEGRNFF
TRBV10-2,CASSGPTNYGYTF
TRBV23-1,CASRTGLPQETQYF
TRBV4-3,CASSPAGDSYEQYF
TRBV5-1,CASSLEPGASIGYTF
TRBV5-1,CASILTPGQGNTEAFF
TRBV20-1,CSARDPGVISYNEQFF
TRBV5-1,CASSPGLAGATTDTQYF
TRBV9,CASSVLGGAGELFF
TRBV5-1,CASSLGGAGSYNEQFF
TRBV12-3/TRBV12-4,CASSFTRDPSF
TRBV10-3,CAISEWTGDTEAFF
TRBV5-1,CASSLVWGPSLARYNEQFF
TRBV6-2/TRBV6-3,CASSYPSRVQPQHF
TRBV5-4,CASSPEASGTDTQYF
TRBV12-3/TRBV12-4,CASSAARGAGYGYTF
TRBV12-3/TRBV12-4,CASTNPGTGADTQYF
TRBV6-5,CASSYEGRQETQYF
TRBV5-1,CASSGWTSGGSTRNTGELFF
TRBV7-3,CASSPDRAQDTQYF
TRBV2,CASRDGPSYEQYF
TRBV9,CASSAFSGGPTEAFF
TRBV15,CASKTDRGMSETQYF
TRBV20-1,CSARSPLNTEAFF
TRBV2,CASRGRATPNEKLFF
TRBV4-1,CASSQVVLGAPGGLNTEAFF
TRBV30,CAWCQNTEAFF
TRBV5-1,CASSIQTGSGNTIYF
TRBV10-3,CAFSESGRSTDTQYF
TRBV12-3/TRBV12-4,CASSLAGGTWNEQFF
TRBV4-1,CASSQVEGVPYEQYF
TRBV20-1,CSARPGVDQPQHF
TRBV19,CASSMAGGDRAYEQYF
TRBV29-1,CSAGVKRDTQYF
TRBV29-1,CSVQGGLRSYNEQFF
TRBV4-3,CASSQDLPGGGTDTQYF
TRBV5-4,CASSARDTQYF
TRBV6-2/TRBV6-3,CASSHARATLHF
TRBV20-1,CSFWDGTYEQYF
TRBV18,CASSPSGMSGYNEQFF
TRBV5-1,CASSFPPSGGASNEQFF
TRBV20-1,CSARDPDSETQYF
TRBV5-1,CASSPGQTIDEQFF
TRBV27,CASSSAAGVSGDGTEAFF